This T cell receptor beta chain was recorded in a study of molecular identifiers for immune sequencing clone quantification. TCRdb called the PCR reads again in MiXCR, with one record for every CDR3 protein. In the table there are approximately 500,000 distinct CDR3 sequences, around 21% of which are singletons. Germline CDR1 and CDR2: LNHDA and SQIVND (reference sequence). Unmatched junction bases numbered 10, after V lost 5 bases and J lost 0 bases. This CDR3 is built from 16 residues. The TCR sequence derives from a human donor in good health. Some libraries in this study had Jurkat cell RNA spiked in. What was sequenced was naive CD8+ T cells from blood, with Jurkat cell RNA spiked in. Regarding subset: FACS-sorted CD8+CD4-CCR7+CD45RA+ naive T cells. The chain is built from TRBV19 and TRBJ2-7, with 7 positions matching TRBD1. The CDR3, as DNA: TGTGCCAGTAGTGCTCCGACAGGGCTGAGCTCCTACGAGCAGTACTTC. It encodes CASSAPTGLSSYEQYF.